This is a list of T cell receptor beta chains from one sample in a study of blood T cells in healthy people across ages. MiXCR, run by TCRdb on the 5' RACE reads, gives a single entry per CDR3 protein. The profile shows around 800,000 distinct CDR3 sequences, under 30% of them singletons. This same sample was also part of a study on T cells of mothers and their children.

The sequenced sample consisted of blood. These receptors were taken from a boy aged 5-17 years in good health. CDR3s include the opening cysteine and the closing phenylalanine or tryptophan. The D gene is left open where the match is weak. Expanded clones get a size class; other rows say once, few or many, or leave the size out.

j_call,clone_size,cdr3_length,v_call,d_call,cdr3_nt,cdr3_aa
TRBJ1-4,.,14,TRBV12-3/TRBV12-4,.,TGTGCCAGCAGTTTTCTGGCAACTAATGAAAAACTGTTTTTT,CASSFLATNEKLFF
TRBJ2-2,few,18,TRBV7-6,.,TGTGCCAGCAGCTTAGAGGGAAGGGGGAGGCGGAACACCGGGGAGCTGTTTTTT,CASSLEGRGRRNTGELFF
TRBJ2-5,few,14,TRBV20-1,TRBD2,TGCAGTGCTAAGCTAGCGGGGAGTGGGGAGACCCAGTACTTC,CSAKLAGSGETQYF
TRBJ2-1,.,17,TRBV10-1,TRBD2,TGCGCCAGCAGTGAGTCCGTAGCGGGGGGACGATACAATGAGCAGTTCTTC,CASSESVAGGRYNEQFF
TRBJ2-1,few,15,TRBV7-3,TRBD2,TGTGCCAGCAGCTTAACTAGCGGGGTACTCAATGAGCAGTTCTTC,CASSLTSGVLNEQFF
TRBJ2-3,few,12,TRBV27,.,TGTGCCAGCAGTGGACACCCAGATACGCAGTATTTT,CASSGHPDTQYF
TRBJ2-1,many,13,TRBV7-6,.,TGTGCCAGCAGCTTAGCGCAGGGAAATGAGCAGTTCTTC,CASSLAQGNEQFF
TRBJ2-7,.,14,TRBV9,.,TGTGCCAGCAGCGCCTGGGACAACTCCTACGAGCAGTACTTC,CASSAWDNSYEQYF
TRBJ2-7,.,15,TRBV18,TRBD1,TGTGCCAGCTCACCAGAACAGGGGTACTCCTACGAGCAGTACTTC,CASSPEQGYSYEQYF
TRBJ2-7,.,12,TRBV2,.,TGTGCCAGTCAGAGTGAAGGTGACGAGCAGTACTTC,CASQSEGDEQYF
TRBJ2-6,.,16,TRBV7-6,TRBD1,TGTGCCAGCAGCCGGGACAGCGTCTCTGGGGCCAACGTCCTGACTTTC,CASSRDSVSGANVLTF
TRBJ2-5,.,16,TRBV3-1,TRBD1,TGTGCCAGCAGCCCACTGAGGACAGGGGGGGAAGAGACCCAGTACTTC,CASSPLRTGGEETQYF
TRBJ1-2,once,12,TRBV3-1,.,TGTGCCAGCAGCCAAAGCAAAGGGGGCTACACCTTC,CASSQSKGGYTF
TRBJ2-5,few,14,TRBV11-2,.,TGTGCCAGCAACTTGGAGGGGGGGGCAGAGACCCAGTACTTC,CASNLEGGAETQYF
TRBJ2-5,few,13,TRBV2,TRBD2,TGTGCCAGCTGGAGACTAGCTCAAGAGACCCAGTACTTC,CASWRLAQETQYF
TRBJ2-5,.,14,TRBV11-2,.,TGTGCCAGCAGCTTAGATATGGCGGTAGAGACCCAGTACTTC,CASSLDMAVETQYF
TRBJ2-5,few,12,TRBV23-1,.,TGCGCCAGCAGTCACCCGGACGCCCAGCAGTACTTC,CASSHPDAQQYF
TRBJ1-6,few,16,TRBV6-6,TRBD1,TGTGCCAGCAGTTACTCTGGAACAGGGGACCTAATACCCCTCCACTTT,CASSYSGTGDLIPLHF
TRBJ1-3,.,17,TRBV4-1,.,TGCGCCAGCAGCCAACCTGTAGGCTCTCGCTCTGGAAACACCATATATTTT,CASSQPVGSRSGNTIYF
TRBJ2-7,.,15,TRBV28,.,TGTGCCAGCAGTTTATCGGCGACGGCCACCTACGAGCAGTACTTC,CASSLSATATYEQYF
TRBJ2-5,few,14,TRBV20-1,.,TGCAGTGCTAGAGACTCCTACAGTCAAGAGACCCAGTACTTC,CSARDSYSQETQYF
TRBJ2-1,few,10,TRBV11-2,.,TGTGCCAGCAGCTCGTACAGGGAAATCTTC,CASSSYREIF
TRBJ2-7,.,15,TRBV5-1,TRBD2,TGCGCCAGCAGCTTGAGTACGGCGGGGGATTACGAGCAGTACTTC,CASSLSTAGDYEQYF
TRBJ1-4,few,14,TRBV20-1,.,TGCAGTGCTAGAGGATTTAGGGAGGATGAAAAACTGTTTTTT,CSARGFREDEKLFF
TRBJ1-6,few,15,TRBV5-1,TRBD1,TGCGCCAGCAGCAAGGGGACAGATCGGAGATCACCCCTCCACTTT,CASSKGTDRRSPLHF
TRBJ2-7,.,18,TRBV2,.,TGTGCCAGCAGTGGAGCGCTCAAAGGAGGGAGCGAGACCTACGAGCAGTACTTC,CASSGALKGGSETYEQYF
TRBJ1-2,.,14,TRBV28,TRBD1,TGTGCCAGCAGGGGCGGGGACAGGGCTGGTGGCTACACCTTC,CASRGGDRAGGYTF
TRBJ2-3,few,13,TRBV29-1,TRBD2,TGCAGCGCTATGGGGGGGGGGACAGATACGCAGTATTTT,CSAMGGGTDTQYF
TRBJ2-5,few,15,TRBV7-6,.,TGTGCCAGCAGCTTAGGGCACAAGTACCAAGAGACCCAGTACTTC,CASSLGHKYQETQYF
TRBJ1-2,.,16,TRBV3-1,TRBD1,TGTGCCAGCAGCCAAGATTTTGGGACAGGGGCGGATGGCTACACCTTC,CASSQDFGTGADGYTF
TRBJ2-7,few,11,TRBV6-6,.,TGTGCCAGCAGTCCTTCGGACGAGCAGTACTTC,CASSPSDEQYF
TRBJ2-3,.,12,TRBV20-1,.,TGCAGTGCTATGCGGGGATCAGATACGCAGTATTTT,CSAMRGSDTQYF
TRBJ2-1,.,16,TRBV12-3/TRBV12-4,TRBD2,TGTGCCAGCAGCCTTGCCACTAGCGGGGGATACAATGAGCAGTTCTTC,CASSLATSGGYNEQFF
TRBJ2-3,.,16,TRBV7-6,.,TGTGCCAGCAGCTTAGGAGCGTCCCCTAGCACAGATACGCAGTATTTT,CASSLGASPSTDTQYF
TRBJ2-1,.,15,TRBV7-2,TRBD2,TGTGCCAGCAGCTTAGCAGGACTAGCGGAGAATGAGCAGTTCTTC,CASSLAGLAENEQFF